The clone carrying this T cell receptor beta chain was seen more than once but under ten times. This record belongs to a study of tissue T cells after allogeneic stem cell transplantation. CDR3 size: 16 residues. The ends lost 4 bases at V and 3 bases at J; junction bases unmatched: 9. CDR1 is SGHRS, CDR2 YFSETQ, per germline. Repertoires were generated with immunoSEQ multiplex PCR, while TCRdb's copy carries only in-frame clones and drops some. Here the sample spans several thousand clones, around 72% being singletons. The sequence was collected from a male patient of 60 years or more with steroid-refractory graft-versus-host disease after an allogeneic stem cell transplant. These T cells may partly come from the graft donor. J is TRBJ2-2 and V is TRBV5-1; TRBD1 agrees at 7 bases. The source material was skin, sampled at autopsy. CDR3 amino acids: CASSTSDRADTGELFF. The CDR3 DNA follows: TGCGCCAGCAGCACCTCTGACAGGGCGGACACCGGGGAGCTGTTTTTT.